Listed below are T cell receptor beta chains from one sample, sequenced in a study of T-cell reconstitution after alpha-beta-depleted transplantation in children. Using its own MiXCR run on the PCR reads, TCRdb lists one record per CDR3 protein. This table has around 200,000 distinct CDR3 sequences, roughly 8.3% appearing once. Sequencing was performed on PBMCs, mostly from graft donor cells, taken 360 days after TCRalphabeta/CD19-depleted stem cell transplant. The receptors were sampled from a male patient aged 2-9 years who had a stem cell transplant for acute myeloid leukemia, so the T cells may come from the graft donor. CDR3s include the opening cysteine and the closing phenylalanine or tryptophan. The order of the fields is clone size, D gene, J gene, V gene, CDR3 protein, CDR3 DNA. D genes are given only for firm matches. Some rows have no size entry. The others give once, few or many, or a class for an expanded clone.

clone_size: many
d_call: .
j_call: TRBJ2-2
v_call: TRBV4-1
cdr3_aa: CASSQVLDLSYTGELFF
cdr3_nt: TGCGCCAGCAGCCAAGTGCTGGACCTTTCCTACACCGGGGAGCTGTTTTTT

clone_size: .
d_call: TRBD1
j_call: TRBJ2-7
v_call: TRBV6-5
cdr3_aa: CASSWDSSYEQYF
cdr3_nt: TGTGCCAGCAGTTGGGACAGTTCCTACGAGCAGTACTTC

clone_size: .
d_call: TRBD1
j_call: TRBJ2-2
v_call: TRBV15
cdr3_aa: CATSRDPGGRDTGELFF
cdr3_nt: TGTGCCACCAGCAGAGATCCAGGGGGACGAGACACCGGGGAGCTGTTTTTT

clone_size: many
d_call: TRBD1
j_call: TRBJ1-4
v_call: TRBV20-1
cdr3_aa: CSAKQGAEEKLFF
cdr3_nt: TGCAGTGCAAAACAGGGGGCTGAGGAAAAACTGTTTTTT

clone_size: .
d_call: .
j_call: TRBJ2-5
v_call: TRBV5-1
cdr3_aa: CASSWTAAAQETQYF
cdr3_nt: TGCGCCAGCTCCTGGACAGCAGCAGCTCAAGAGACCCAGTACTTC

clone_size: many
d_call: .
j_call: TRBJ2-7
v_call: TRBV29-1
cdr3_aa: CSVRSSYEQYF
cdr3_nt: TGCAGCGTTCGGAGCTCCTACGAGCAGTACTTC

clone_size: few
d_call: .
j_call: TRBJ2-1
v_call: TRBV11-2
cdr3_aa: CASSLAPSRNNEQFF
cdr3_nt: TGTGCCAGCAGCTTAGCCCCCAGCAGAAACAATGAGCAGTTCTTC

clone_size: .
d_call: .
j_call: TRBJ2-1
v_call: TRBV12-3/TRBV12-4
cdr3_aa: CASSRGGPGEQFF
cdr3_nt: TGTGCCAGCAGTAGGGGGGGACCAGGTGAGCAGTTCTTC

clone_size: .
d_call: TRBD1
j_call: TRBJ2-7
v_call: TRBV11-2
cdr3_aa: CASSPMDRGPQYEQYF
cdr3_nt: TGTGCCAGCAGCCCCATGGACAGGGGGCCGCAGTACGAGCAGTACTTC

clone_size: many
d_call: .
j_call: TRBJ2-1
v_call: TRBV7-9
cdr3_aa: CASTSRAGGNNEQFF
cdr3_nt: TGTGCCAGCACCTCCCGGGCAGGGGGGAACAATGAGCAGTTCTTC

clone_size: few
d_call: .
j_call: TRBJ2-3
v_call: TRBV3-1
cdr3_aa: CASSQQGGTDTQYF
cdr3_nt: TGTGCCAGCAGCCAACAGGGAGGCACAGATACGCAGTATTTT

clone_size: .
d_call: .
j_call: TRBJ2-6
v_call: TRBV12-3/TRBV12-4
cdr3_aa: CASSFPSSFGGANVLTF
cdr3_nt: TGTGCCAGCAGTTTCCCGTCCTCTTTTGGTGGGGCCAACGTCCTGACTTTC

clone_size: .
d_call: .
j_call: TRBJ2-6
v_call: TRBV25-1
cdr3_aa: CASSDRTGANVLTF
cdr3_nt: TGTGCCAGCAGTGACCGGACTGGGGCCAACGTCCTGACTTTC

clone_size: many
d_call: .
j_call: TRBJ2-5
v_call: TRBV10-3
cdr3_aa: CAISESLQGETQYF
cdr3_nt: TGTGCCATCAGTGAGTCGCTACAAGGAGAGACCCAGTACTTC

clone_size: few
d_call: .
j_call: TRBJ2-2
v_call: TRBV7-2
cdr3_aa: CASSSRRGGVAGELFF
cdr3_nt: TGTGCCAGCAGCTCCAGAAGGGGAGGAGTTGCCGGGGAGCTGTTTTTT

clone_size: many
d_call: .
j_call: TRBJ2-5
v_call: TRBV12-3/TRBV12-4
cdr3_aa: CASSLTRRWETQYF
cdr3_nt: TGTGCCAGCAGTTTAACAAGGAGATGGGAGACCCAGTACTTC

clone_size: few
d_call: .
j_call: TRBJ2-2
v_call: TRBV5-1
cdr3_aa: CASSPLQGPGELFF
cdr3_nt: TGCGCCAGCAGTCCTCTACAGGGACCCGGGGAGCTGTTTTTT

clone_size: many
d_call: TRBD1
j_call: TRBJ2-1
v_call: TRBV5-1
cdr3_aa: CASSWTGGDNEQFF
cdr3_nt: TGCGCCAGCTCCTGGACAGGGGGTGACAATGAGCAGTTCTTC

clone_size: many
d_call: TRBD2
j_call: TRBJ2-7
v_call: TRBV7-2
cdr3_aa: CASSTGLAEYEQYF
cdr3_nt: TGTGCCAGCAGCACGGGACTAGCGGAGTACGAGCAGTACTTC

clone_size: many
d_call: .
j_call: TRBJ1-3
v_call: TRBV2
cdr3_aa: CARRGSGNTIYF
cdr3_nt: TGTGCCCGGCGGGGGTCTGGAAACACCATATATTTT

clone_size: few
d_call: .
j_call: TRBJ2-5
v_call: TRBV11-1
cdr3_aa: CASSLGEGLFF
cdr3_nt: TGTGCCAGCAGCTTGGGCGAGGGGCTTTTCTTC

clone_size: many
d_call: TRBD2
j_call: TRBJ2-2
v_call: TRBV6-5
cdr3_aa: CASTLSGVGDTGELFF
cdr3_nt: TGTGCCAGCACTCTTAGCGGGGTCGGGGACACCGGGGAGCTGTTTTTT

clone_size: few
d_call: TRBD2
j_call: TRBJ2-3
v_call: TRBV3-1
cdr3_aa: CASSPPWASGGNTDTQYF
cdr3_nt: TGTGCCAGCAGCCCGCCTTGGGCTAGCGGGGGAAACACAGATACGCAGTATTTT

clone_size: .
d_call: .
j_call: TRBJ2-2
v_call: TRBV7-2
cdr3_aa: CASSFALPDTGELFF
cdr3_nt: TGTGCCAGCAGCTTCGCCCTCCCGGACACCGGGGAGCTGTTTTTT

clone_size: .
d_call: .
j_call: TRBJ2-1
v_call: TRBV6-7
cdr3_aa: CASSYVDQGMHEQFF
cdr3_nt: TGTGCCAGCAGTTACGTCGACCAGGGGATGCATGAGCAGTTCTTC

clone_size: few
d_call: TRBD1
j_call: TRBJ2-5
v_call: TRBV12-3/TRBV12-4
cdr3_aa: CASTLGDRVDGETQYF
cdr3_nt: TGTGCCAGCACCCTGGGGGACAGGGTTGATGGAGAGACCCAGTACTTC

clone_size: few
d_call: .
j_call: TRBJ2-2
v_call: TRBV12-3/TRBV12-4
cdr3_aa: CASSRVGVRTGELFF
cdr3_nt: TGTGCCAGCAGTCGAGTGGGGGTTCGCACCGGGGAGCTGTTTTTT

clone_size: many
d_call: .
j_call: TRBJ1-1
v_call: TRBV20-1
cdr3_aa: CSARDNWGPNTEAFF
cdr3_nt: TGCAGTGCTAGAGACAACTGGGGGCCGAACACTGAAGCTTTCTTT

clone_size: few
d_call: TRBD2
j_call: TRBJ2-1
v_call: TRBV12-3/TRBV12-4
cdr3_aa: CASSRLADSYNEQFF
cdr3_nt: TGTGCCAGCAGTCGACTAGCGGACTCCTACAATGAGCAGTTCTTC

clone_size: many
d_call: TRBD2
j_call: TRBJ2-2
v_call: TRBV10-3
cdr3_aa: CAIRATSGSSSNTGELFF
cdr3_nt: TGTGCCATCAGGGCGACTAGCGGGAGTTCCTCGAACACCGGGGAGCTGTTTTTT

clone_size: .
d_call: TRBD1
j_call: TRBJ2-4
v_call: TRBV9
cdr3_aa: CASSHHGQGAGKNIQYF
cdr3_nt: TGTGCCAGCAGCCATCACGGACAGGGGGCAGGCAAAAACATTCAGTACTTC

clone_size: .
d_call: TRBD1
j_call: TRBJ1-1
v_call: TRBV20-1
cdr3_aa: CSASRTGSGSAFF
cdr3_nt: TGCAGTGCCAGCCGGACAGGCTCAGGGTCAGCTTTCTTT